This TCR beta chain originates from a study of T cell changes during pregnancy in multiple sclerosis. This clone was picked up one time. Germline CDR1 is MNHEY and CDR2 is SVGAGI. The CDR3 spans 13 residues. Between the trimmed V and J ends, which lost 6 bases and 2 bases, there was a span of 10 bases. The protocol was immunoSEQ multiplex PCR, while the TCRdb copy is restricted to in-frame clones and leaves out a portion. This sample has tens of thousands of clones, with 91% found just once. The TCR was taken from a female donor in good health, enrolled as a control in a pregnancy study. This sample comprised peripheral blood, obtained after pregnancy. This rearrangement joins TRBV6-5 to TRBJ1-2; TRBD1 is a possible D gene (6 bases). CDR3 in DNA: TGTGCCAGCAGACACAGGGAAAACTATGGCTACACCTTC. Encoded protein: CASRHRENYGYTF.